This entry lists 28 T cell receptor beta chains sequenced from one sample in a study of blood T cell repertoires in COVID-19 (dated by TCRdb to the early 2020s). The library was made by the immunoSEQ multiplex PCR assay. What TCRdb holds here is the immuneACCESS table cut down to in-frame rearrangements. Part of the clones is not present; checked against another copy, under half of the missing clones reflect an unresolved V gene, and the others are unexplained. The sample yields roughly 100,000 clones; 85% were counted once. The ten largest clones represent under 4.5% of the sample. The sequenced sample consisted of peripheral blood. The receptors stem from a man aged 45-65 years with acute or convalescent COVID-19.

This clone is a singleton in its sample. The gene calls are TRBV20-1 and TRBJ2-5; TRBD1 matches 7 bases. This CDR3 is 15 amino acids long. Trimming took 3 bases from V and 4 from J; bases not matched to a gene: 11. Germline CDR1 reads DFQATT; CDR2 reads SNEGSKA (reference sequence). CDR3 region: CSASIRQGLLETQYF. The CDR3 bases are TGCAGTGCTAGTATCAGACAGGGCTTGTTAGAGACCCAGTACTTC.

The CDR3 loop reads CASSQVLAGFYEQYF. The CDR3 region has the DNA TGCGCCAGCAGCCAAGTCCTAGCGGGATTCTACGAGCAGTACTTC. The chain recombines TRBV4-1 with TRBJ2-7; 9 bases are a match to TRBD2. Unmatched junction bases numbered 4, after V lost 1 base and J lost 3 bases. The germline gives CDR1 MGHRA, CDR2 YSYEKL. The CDR3 runs to 15 residues.

The chain recombines TRBV27 with TRBJ2-5; possible D gene TRBD1, 5 bases. The CDR3 is made up of 21 amino acids. V was trimmed by 9 bases and J by 4 bases, leaving 39 bases between them. Looked up from germline, CDR1 is MNHEY and CDR2 is SMNVEV (reference sequence). This CDR3 is CASTPRLTYPPGLGARETQYF. The DNA for the CDR3 is TGTGCCAGTACACCGAGATTGACCTACCCCCCCGGGCTAGGGGCGCGAGAGACCCAGTACTTC.

J is TRBJ2-3 and V is TRBV6-5; the match to TRBD1 covers 7 bases. Germline V gives CDR1 MNHEY, CDR2 SVGAGI. Unmatched junction bases numbered 9, after V lost 0 bases and J lost 6 bases. The CDR3 is 16 amino acids. The CDR3 spells CASSYSIRQGEDTQYF. CDR3 coding DNA: TGTGCCAGCAGTTACTCGATCAGGCAGGGGGAGGATACGCAGTATTTT.

This chain uses TRBV12-2 with TRBJ1-2. TRBV12-2 is termed a pseudogene. CDR3 size: 17 residues. Here the CDR3 reads CASRFPAVTDPRYGYTF. CDR3 in DNA: TGTGCAAGTCGCTTCCCCGCAGTGACTGATCCGCGCTATGGCTACACCTTC.

V usage is TRBV5-4 and J usage is TRBJ2-3; 11 nucleotides line up with TRBD2. Trimming took 4 bases from V and 2 from J; bases not matched to a gene: 6. In germline, CDR1 is SGHNT, CDR2 YYREEE (reference sequence). CDR3 length: 16 amino acids. The CDR3 sequence: CASSGGTSGFTDTQYF. The DNA of the CDR3 is TGTGCCAGCAGCGGAGGGACTAGCGGATTCACAGATACGCAGTATTTT.

The chain carries TRBV6-5 and TRBJ2-4, with 7 positions matching TRBD1. The V gene's germline CDR1 is MNHEY and CDR2 SVGAGI. Trimming at V came to 8 bases and at J to 8 bases, leaving 12 bases not matched to a gene. This CDR3 comprises 14 residues. The CDR3 sequence: CASAPRTGKDIQYF. In DNA, the CDR3 is TGTGCCAGCGCGCCGAGGACAGGCAAGGACATTCAGTACTTC.

This clone occurred once. V gene TRBV6-6 combines with J gene TRBJ1-1, with TRBD1 matching 8 bases. This CDR3 is built from 16 residues. J was trimmed by 5 bases and V by 4 bases; bases with no gene match: 12. CDR1 and CDR2 (germline): MNHNY, SVGAGI (reference sequence). This chain's CDR3 is CASSWESGGARTEAFF. CDR3 bases: TGTGCCAGCAGTTGGGAGTCAGGGGGCGCGAGGACTGAAGCTTTCTTT.

This clone was found once. The rearrangement links TRBV9 to TRBJ2-2, with 11 bases that match TRBD2. The length of the CDR3 is 18 residues. CDR1 and CDR2 from the germline V gene are SGDLS and YYNGEE. V trimming: 0 bases; J trimming: 7 bases; junction bases outside the gene matches: 11. The chain's CDR3 is CASSVAPLGTSGNGELFF. The CDR3 DNA reads as TGTGCCAGCAGCGTAGCCCCCCTCGGGACTAGCGGTAACGGGGAGCTGTTTTTT.

In DNA form, the CDR3 reads TGCGCCAGCAGCCAGGGACAGGGATACAATGAGCAGTTCTTC. Translation gives CASSQGQGYNEQFF. The chain uses TRBV4-1 and TRBJ2-1; 9 bases map to TRBD1. V shed 3 bases, J shed 4 bases, and the junction held 1 base outside the gene matches. The germline CDR1 and CDR2 sequences are MGHRA and YSYEKL. This CDR3 contains 14 residues.

The V and J genes are TRBV5-1 and TRBJ1-4; 10 bases map to TRBD1. CDR3 length: 16 amino acids. V lost 0 bases to trimming and J lost 9 bases; unmatched junction nucleotides: 8. Germline CDR1 reads SGHRS; CDR2 reads YFSETQ. Here the CDR3 DNA reads TGCGCCAGCAGCTTGGAGCGCGGGACAGGGGTTCAAAAACTGTTTTTT. Amino acids: CASSLERGTGVQKLFF.

The chain joins TRBV19 to TRBJ2-6, with 9 bases aligning to TRBD2. This CDR3 spans 17 amino acids. The V gene end was trimmed by 5 bases and the J gene end by 1 base; junction bases not matched to a gene: 6. Germline assignment: CDR1 LNHDA and CDR2 SQIVND (reference sequence). The CDR3 DNA is TGTGCCAGTAGTCCGACTAGCGGAATATCTGGGGCCAACGTCCTGACTTTC. Translated: CASSPTSGISGANVLTF.

The V gene is TRBV15, the J gene TRBJ1-4; 8 bases map to TRBD1. Trimming removed 3 bases from V and 4 bases from J; junction bases left unmatched: 4. The CDR3 is 15 amino acids. CDR1 LNHNV and CDR2 YYDKDF come from the germline V gene (reference sequence). The CDR3 spells CATSSQDRVNEKLFF. The CDR3 DNA follows: TGTGCCACCAGCAGCCAGGACAGGGTTAATGAAAAACTGTTTTTT.

This chain joins TRBV15 and TRBJ1-4; weak D call: TRBD1 (6 bases). The CDR3 has 16 residues. Looked up from germline, CDR1 is LNHNV and CDR2 is YYDKDF (reference sequence). Trimming took 4 bases from V and 0 from J, leaving 12 bases between them. The CDR3 sequence: CATSTAPGATNEKLFF. The CDR3 nucleotides are TGTGCCACCAGCACAGCCCCAGGGGCAACTAATGAAAAACTGTTTTTT.

The genes are TRBV5-4 and TRBJ2-5; D might be TRBD1 (5 bases). Germline V CDR1 and CDR2: SGHNT, YYREEE (reference sequence). This CDR3 comprises 15 residues. V lost 0 bases to trimming and J lost 5 bases, with 14 bases between them. The CDR3 region has the DNA TGTGCCAGCAGCTTGGACGCTAAGGGGTACGAGACCCAGTACTTC. Its protein is CASSLDAKGYETQYF.

This clone was counted at least ten times. The chain couples TRBV14 to TRBJ2-5; D may be TRBD2 (5 bases). This CDR3 region has 16 residues. The germline V gene has CDR1 SGHDN and CDR2 FVKESK. Trimming shortened V by 1 base and J by 2 bases, and 14 bases separated the two germline ends. CDR3 residues: CASSQAWGARQETQYF. CDR3 coding DNA: TGTGCCAGCAGCCAAGCTTGGGGAGCGCGTCAAGAGACCCAGTACTTC.

V usage is TRBV5-6 and J usage is TRBJ1-1, with D tentatively TRBD1 (6 bases). CDR1 and CDR2 (germline): SGHDT, YYEEEE. The CDR3 runs to 16 residues. Trimming removed 4 bases at V and 1 base at J, with 17 bases between. The CDR3 sequence: CASSPLGAQGNTEAFF. The CDR3 nucleotides read TGTGCCAGCAGCCCCCTGGGGGCCCAGGGGAACACTGAAGCTTTCTTT.

J is TRBJ2-1 and V is TRBV27, with TRBD2 matching over 7 bases. The V gene's germline CDR1 is MNHEY and CDR2 SMNVEV (reference sequence). Trimming at V came to 2 bases and at J to 7 bases, leaving 5 bases not matched to a gene. The CDR3 is made up of 14 amino acids. The CDR3 reads CASSLMLAVNEQFF. The CDR3 nucleotides read TGTGCCAGCAGTTTAATGCTAGCGGTTAATGAGCAGTTCTTC.

The chain links TRBV14 to TRBJ1-5; tentatively, D is TRBD1 (6 bases). V dropped 0 bases and J dropped 3 bases, with 27 bases sitting between them. CDR1 and CDR2 (germline): SGHDN, FVKESK. The CDR3 length is 21 residues. CDR3: CASSQDSKPRGAKDPNQPQHF. CDR3 nucleotide sequence: TGTGCCAGCAGCCAAGATTCAAAGCCCAGGGGAGCAAAGGACCCCAATCAGCCCCAGCATTTT.

This rearrangement joins TRBV19 to TRBJ2-7; 7 nucleotides agree with TRBD1. Trimming cost V 5 bases and J 4 bases; bases outside gene matches: 11. The CDR3 extends over 15 amino acids. Germline values: CDR1 LNHDA, CDR2 SQIVND (reference sequence). CDR3 nucleotide sequence: TGTGCCAGTAGTTATCCGGGACAGAGGGTTTACGAGCAGTACTTC. Amino acids: CASSYPGQRVYEQYF. Combining the CDR3 with reference TRBV19 and TRBJ2-7 gives the whole variable domain DGGITQSPKYLFRKEGQNVTLSCEQNLNHDAMYWYRQDPGQGLRLIYYSQIVNDFQKGDIAEGYSVSREKKESFPLTVTSAQKNPTAFYLCASSYPGQRVYEQYFGPGTRLTVT.

CDR3 coding DNA: TGTGCCAGCAGGCTGACAGGGGGAGAGGGCTACACCTTC. Its protein is CASRLTGGEGYTF. The V call is TRBV2, the J call TRBJ1-2; 9 nucleotides match TRBD1. The germline CDR1 and CDR2 sequences are SNHLY and FYNNEI. Unmatched junction bases numbered 7, after V lost 6 bases and J lost 8 bases. This CDR3 region has 13 residues.

This chain's CDR3 is CASSLVRLTDTQYF. In nucleotides, the CDR3 is TGCGCCAGCAGCCTGGTCCGGTTAACAGATACGCAGTATTTT. This chain joins TRBV5-1 and TRBJ2-3, with D hard to call. The CDR3 extends over 14 amino acids. V was clipped by 4 bases and J by 3 bases, with 12 bases between them. Germline V gene sequence: CDR1 SGHRS, CDR2 YFSETQ. Variable domain in full (rest from reference TRBV5-1 and TRBJ2-3): KAGVTQTPRYLIKTRGQQVTLSCSPISGHRSVSWYQQTPGQGLQFLFEYFSETQRNKGNFPGRFSGRQFSNSRSEMNVSTLELGDSALYLCASSLVRLTDTQYFGPGTRLTVL.

This clone was observed once. V is TRBV11-3 and J is TRBJ2-7; 7 bases line up with TRBD1. This CDR3 region has 16 residues. The germline gives CDR1 SGHNT, CDR2 YENEEA. Germline trimming cut 1 base from V and 5 bases from J; bases unmatched to any gene: 11. DNA for the CDR3: TGTGCCAGCAGCTTAGCCTCACAGGGGCTGCGGAACGAGCAGTACTTC. The encoded protein is CASSLASQGLRNEQYF.

The chain uses TRBV27 and TRBJ2-2; 11 bases agree with TRBD2. CDR1 and CDR2 (germline): MNHEY, SMNVEV (reference sequence). With V trimmed by 8 bases and J by 6 bases, 8 bases remained unmatched. The CDR3 length is 15 residues. The CDR3 protein is CASQLLAGGPGELFF. The CDR3, as DNA: TGTGCCAGCCAACTTCTAGCGGGGGGACCCGGGGAGCTGTTTTTT.

The chain employs TRBV28 and TRBJ2-7; TRBD2 matches 10 bases. The CDR3 totals 15 residues. V was pared by 5 bases and J by 6 bases, with 10 bases of the junction left unmatched. Germline values: CDR1 MDHEN, CDR2 SYDVKM. CDR3 bases: TGTGCCAGCAGTCCCCCCGGGACTAGCGAAAGCGAGCAGTACTTC. Protein sequence: CASSPPGTSESEQYF.

The rearrangement links TRBV19 to TRBJ2-1; D remains unclear. The germline V and J ends were trimmed by 5 bases and 0 bases, with 5 bases remaining between them. CDR1 and CDR2 from the germline V gene are LNHDA and SQIVND (reference sequence). The CDR3 totals 13 residues. In nucleotides, the CDR3 is TGTGCCAGTAGTCCTAGCTCCTACAATGAGCAGTTCTTC. This gives the protein CASSPSSYNEQFF.

J is TRBJ1-2 and V is TRBV11-3; D unclear. V was pared by 3 bases and J by 6 bases, with 14 bases between. Germline CDR1 and CDR2: SGHNT and YENEEA. The CDR3 totals 14 residues. The CDR3 loop reads CASSFIRTDDGYTF. The DNA of the CDR3 is TGTGCCAGCAGCTTTATCCGAACAGATGATGGCTACACCTTC.

The chain carries TRBV10-2 and TRBJ2-2, with D perhaps matching TRBD1 (6 bases). The CDR3 runs 14 residues. V lost 6 bases and J 7 bases, leaving 15 bases between the germline ends. CDR1 is WSHSY, CDR2 SAAADI, per germline. For the CDR3, the DNA is TGCGCCAGCAGCCGGACAGCCTCAATCGGGGAGCTGTTTTTT. Encoded protein: CASSRTASIGELFF.